Described below is a single T cell receptor (beta chain) sequence and its context. As yet, its antigen is unknown. This entry comes from a study of shared clonotypes between healthy human individuals. Naive-designated CD8 cells lacked CD45RO, were positively enriched for CCR7, and omitted terminally differentiated effector memory CD45RA+ cells. Study findings and constraints: In this cohort, only blood was sampled, and tissue repertoires likely differ. What limited the represented genetic and exposure-history diversity was the small number of donors.

Trimming took 0 bases from V and 7 from J, leaving 13 bases between them. The CDR3 has 15 residues. Germline CDR1 reads SGHDT; CDR2 reads YYEEEE. Replicate PCRs for sorted subsets used 200 to 250 ng DNA; this equaled around 29,000 T cell genomes. Produced via immunoSEQ multiplex PCR; TCRdb's table is partial and in-frame only. The sample consists of around 2.1 million clones, 85% to 95% of them appearing once. The sample consisted of naive CD8+ T cells from PBMCs. This chain joins TRBV5-6 and TRBJ2-2; maybe TRBD2 (6 bases). This sequence was found in a man between 18 and 35 years old in good health. Some clones in this sample may be carry-over from other donors' samples. CDR3: CASSLVGGTDGELFF. The CDR3 nucleotides are TGTGCCAGCAGCTTGGTGGGCGGGACCGACGGGGAGCTGTTTTTT.